This is a list of T cell receptor beta chains from one sample in a study of T cell repertoires in cytomegalovirus infection. From the reads, TCRdb called clonotypes with MiXCR, one entry per CDR3 protein. The table lists around 360,000 distinct CDR3 sequences, approximately 30% of them singletons. These receptors have no identified antigens. The sequencing used cultured PBMCs, collected from culture after CMV antigen stimulation. These receptor sequences come from a human donor in good health (CMV status not recorded). Some clones in this sample may be carry-over from other donors' samples. The CDR3 runs from the conserved cysteine through the conserved F or W. The order of the fields is J gene, V gene, CDR3 protein.

J gene: TRBJ2-3; V gene: TRBV12-3/TRBV12-4; CDR3 protein: CAIQQGVFTDTQYF
J gene: TRBJ1-2; V gene: TRBV4-1; CDR3 protein: CASSQDRGQTLNYGYTF
J gene: TRBJ1-1; V gene: TRBV28; CDR3 protein: CASRGTYFRAFF
J gene: TRBJ2-3; V gene: TRBV7-9; CDR3 protein: CASSPGTGGSADTQYF
J gene: TRBJ2-7; V gene: TRBV19; CDR3 protein: CASGLVGTYEQYF
J gene: TRBJ1-2; V gene: TRBV11-2; CDR3 protein: CASSFPGQRGGYTF
J gene: TRBJ2-1; V gene: TRBV19; CDR3 protein: CASSMVRLNNEQFF
J gene: TRBJ1-5; V gene: TRBV28; CDR3 protein: CASSLGADSPQHF
J gene: TRBJ1-5; V gene: TRBV28; CDR3 protein: CASNEDRSDQPQHF
J gene: TRBJ2-5; V gene: TRBV5-1; CDR3 protein: CASRPQGAYQETQYF